The clone carrying this TCR beta chain was found many times. These data are taken from a study of CD8+CD57+ T cells in acquired aplastic anemia. Only patients with CD8+CD57+ cell expansion on flow cytometry were chosen for sequencing. There was no therapy given to any patient before the blood sampling took place. Genomic DNA served as template for TCR beta VDJ and CDR3 profiling. TCRdb itself ran the reads through MiXCR, one entry per CDR3 protein. Here the sample spans about 160,000 distinct CDR3 sequences, 45% to 55% being singletons. In germline, CDR1 is SEHNR, CDR2 FQNEAQ (reference sequence). With 4 bases clipped from V and 5 bases from J, the junction kept 13 bases outside the gene matches. The CDR3 sequence is 16 residues long.

The chain carries TRBV7-9 and TRBJ2-7; TRBD2 matches 8 bases. The source material was sorted CD4+, CD8+, or CD8+CD57+ T cells (not recorded which) from PBMCs. The origin of this receptor is a human donor with aplastic anemia. CDR3 sequence reads: CASSSPLVSGIDEQYF. DNA for the CDR3: TGTGCCAGCAGCTCCCCCCTCGTTAGCGGGATCGACGAGCAGTACTTC.